This T cell receptor (beta chain) was sequenced for a study of T cell changes during pregnancy in multiple sclerosis. The length of the CDR3 is 14 residues. The V segment lost 3 bases and the J segment 4 bases; nucleotides outside the gene matches: 6. Looked up from germline, CDR1 is LNHDA and CDR2 is SQIVND (reference sequence). Sequencing used immunoSEQ multiplex PCR; TCRdb keeps in-frame clones, though not all of them. The repertoire holds around 70,000 clones, approximately 92% seen once, with about 2.3% in the top ten. The clonotype was recovered from a female donor with multiple sclerosis, enrolled in a pregnancy study. The rearrangement joins TRBV19 to TRBJ2-7, with 7 bases identical to TRBD1. This material consisted of peripheral blood, taken before pregnancy. DNA of the CDR3: TGTGCCAGTAGTATGGGTGACAGGGCGTACGAGCAGTACTTC. Protein: CASSMGDRAYEQYF.